These T cell receptor beta chains were read from a single sample in a study of T cells in Graves' hyperthyroidism and ophthalmopathy. MiXCR, run by TCRdb on the multiplex PCR reads, gives a single entry per CDR3 protein. The table shows 600,000 to 700,000 distinct CDR3 sequences, with just under 45% occurring only once. The sequenced sample was peripheral blood or thyroid tissue (not recorded which). Every receptor here comes from an adult man with Graves' disease, either hyperthyroidism or ophthalmopathy (not recorded which). Each CDR3 is given with its conserved first and last residue.

>TRBV7-9
CASSPGTGGPKETQYF
>TRBV6-6
CASSPRGESISGNTIYF
>TRBV15
CATSIDRMNTEAFF
>TRBV24-1
CASSLSAGGLGQPQHF
>TRBV29-1
CSADRVSDGYTF
>TRBV20-1
CSAILPGRINQPQHF
>TRBV2
CASSETLSGGSSYEQYF
>TRBV30
CAWSDAGIRQHF
>TRBV5-1
CASSLRLPGLVYEQYF
>TRBV29-1
CSVLDRVPEAFF
>TRBV29-1
CSVKGQGYEQYF
>TRBV24-1
CATSSGATSNQPQHF
>TRBV5-1
CASSLEVMNTEAFF
>TRBV12-3/TRBV12-4
CASSFPNGEAFF
>TRBV10-3
CAISESQRGTYQETQYF
>TRBV2
CASSRYNQPQHF
>TRBV7-2
CASSNGRDQPQHF
>TRBV19
CASSADREFGAEAFF
>TRBV20-1
CSARGDRNSPLHF